These 11 T cell receptor beta chains were all obtained from the same sample, sequenced in a study of intratumoral heterogeneity in liver cancer. The method was immunoSEQ multiplex PCR; TCRdb's version includes in-frame clones alone and lacks a portion of them. This table holds about 3,500 clones, 47% found once. The hepatocellular carcinoma nodule was sampled at distinct, geographically separated regions. The sequences come from tumor tissue, collected before any cancer treatment. The receptors were sampled from a man aged 65 to 85 with hepatocellular carcinoma.

A word on this clone: Other DNA sequences in the same sample also yield this CDR3. This chain uses TRBV15 with TRBJ1-1; D perhaps matches TRBD1 (6 bases). The CDR3 covers 14 residues. The germline V gene has CDR1 LNHNV and CDR2 YYDKDF (reference sequence). With 1 base removed from V and 4 bases from J, the gap between germline ends came to 10 bases. The CDR3 reads CATSRAGVGTEAFF. DNA of the CDR3: TGTGCCACCAGCAGAGCAGGGGTAGGCACTGAAGCTTTCTTT.

The chain joins TRBV30 to TRBJ1-6; no definite D call. Germline V CDR1 and CDR2: GTSNPN, SVGIG (reference sequence). There are 16 residues in the CDR3. Deletions cut 2 bases from V and 10 bases from J, with 21 bases between. The CDR3 bases are TGTGCCTGGAGTACCCACATTACTGGGGTACGATCACCCCTCCACTTT. Translating it yields CAWSTHITGVRSPLHF.

The chain links TRBV9 to TRBJ1-2; D unclear. Per germline, CDR1 SGDLS and CDR2 YYNGEE. The V end lost 0 bases, the J end lost 3 bases, and 3 bases lay between the germline ends. The length of the CDR3 is 12 residues. CDR3: CASSVGDYGYTF. DNA for the CDR3: TGTGCCAGCAGCGTAGGAGACTATGGCTACACCTTC.

The V and J genes are TRBV24-1 and TRBJ2-3; D unclear. The V and J ends lost 3 bases and 6 bases respectively, with 6 bases between them. CDR1 is KGHDR and CDR2 is SFDVKD in the germline V gene. CDR3 size: 12 residues. In nucleotides, the CDR3 is TGTGCCACCAGTGATCCTGAGGATACGCAGTATTTT. This sequence encodes CATSDPEDTQYF.

The rearrangement links TRBV2 to TRBJ2-2; TRBD2 might be the D (6 bases). Germline values: CDR1 SNHLY, CDR2 FYNNEI. V lost 6 bases to trimming and J lost 4 bases, with 15 bases between them. This CDR3 has 15 residues. DNA for the CDR3: TGTGCCAGCAGGGCTTCCATGGGGGGCACCGGGGAGCTGTTTTTT. Protein: CASRASMGGTGELFF.

The rearrangement links TRBV15 to TRBJ1-5; 11 nucleotides agree with TRBD1. CDR1 is LNHNV and CDR2 is YYDKDF in the germline V gene (reference sequence). The CDR3 is made up of 15 amino acids. V shed 5 bases and J 4 bases; nucleotides not matched to a gene: 4. The CDR3 DNA reads TGTGCCACCAGCTCCGGACAGGGGGCAAATCAGCCCCAGCATTTT. Its protein product is CATSSGQGANQPQHF.

This clone was detected only a few times. The CDR3 loop reads CASSEWGWDGYTF. The CDR3 bases are TGTGCCAGCAGTGAATGGGGTTGGGACGGCTACACCTTC. The rearrangement uses TRBV2 and TRBJ1-2; possibly TRBD1 for D (5 bases). V lost 2 bases and J lost 8, with 12 bases in between. The CDR3 spans 13 residues. CDR1 and CDR2 from the germline V gene are SNHLY and FYNNEI.

A few counts support this clone. The rearrangement uses TRBV27 and TRBJ2-6; D is unclear. The CDR3 is 15 amino acids. The ends were cut back, 5 bases at V and 0 bases at J, with 8 bases in the middle. CDR1 is MNHEY, CDR2 SMNVEV, per germline (reference sequence). The chain's CDR3 is CASSRASSGANVLTF. CDR3 in DNA: TGTGCCAGCAGTCGGGCGAGCTCTGGGGCCAACGTCCTGACTTTC.

The chain couples TRBV7-3 to TRBJ1-2; D is possibly TRBD1 (6 bases). V was trimmed by 3 bases and J by 2 bases, leaving 10 bases between them. This CDR3 has 14 amino acids. In germline, CDR1 is SGHTA, CDR2 FQGTGA. This CDR3 reads CASSLGTRNYGYTF. CDR3 nucleotide sequence: TGTGCCAGCAGCTTGGGGACAAGAAACTATGGCTACACCTTC.

This clone was seen more than once but under ten times. The rearrangement joins TRBV28 to TRBJ2-1; weak D call: TRBD2 (6 bases). The CDR3 length is 14 residues. CDR1 and CDR2 (germline): MDHEN, SYDVKM. The germline V and J ends were trimmed by 4 bases and 6 bases, with 13 bases remaining between them. As DNA, the CDR3 is TGTGCCAGCAGTTCCTCATCGGGACTCAATGAGCAGTTCTTC. Its translation is CASSSSSGLNEQFF.

In its sample, this clone ranks as medium-sized. The CDR3: CASSLDGQDYGYTF. DNA for the CDR3: TGTGCCAGCAGCTTAGATGGACAGGACTATGGCTACACCTTC. The rearrangement links TRBV7-8 to TRBJ1-2, with 7 nucleotides matching TRBD1. This CDR3 has 14 amino acids. J gave up 3 bases and V 1 base, and 2 bases lay outside the gene matches. Germline V gene sequence: CDR1 SGHVS, CDR2 FQNEAQ.